Following are 28 T cell receptor beta chains from one sample sequenced in a study of long-term antiretroviral therapy in people with HIV. Version v3.0 of the immunoSEQ assay ran at survey level. Method: immunoSEQ multiplex PCR; TCRdb's copy keeps in-frame clones and lacks some. The sample records 20,000 to 25,000 clones, about nine tenths being singletons. This material consisted of unsorted PBMCs, taken 0.2 years before starting antiretroviral therapy. Every receptor here comes from a man aged 18 to 30 with HIV.

The genes are TRBV11-2 and TRBJ2-4, with 7 bases that match TRBD1. Germline V gives CDR1 SGHAT, CDR2 FQNNGV. With 3 bases clipped from V and 1 base from J, the junction kept 15 bases outside the gene matches. The length of the CDR3 is 19 residues. CDR3 bases: TGTGCCAGCAGCTTCGGGGATATAGGGGGCCGCGGGGCCAAAAACATTCAGTACTTC. Translating it yields CASSFGDIGGRGAKNIQYF.

This clone was detected a few times. The chain combines TRBV4-3 with TRBJ2-2, with 9 bases aligning to TRBD1. The V gene's germline CDR1 is LGHNA and CDR2 YSLEER. Germline trimming cut 1 base from V and 3 bases from J; bases unmatched to any gene: 6. The CDR3 contains 17 residues. Written as DNA, the CDR3 is TGCGCCAGCAGCCAAGCGCTCGGGACAGGGTACACCGGGGAGCTGTTTTTT. Translation: CASSQALGTGYTGELFF.

The chain links TRBV10-3 to TRBJ1-5; D may be TRBD1 (6 bases). V lost 2 bases to trimming and J lost 7 bases, with 9 bases between them. Germline V gene sequence: CDR1 ENHRY, CDR2 SYGVKD. The CDR3 length is 13 residues. Here the CDR3 DNA reads TGTGCCATCAGTGAGACAGGGATCCAGCCCCAGCATTTT. Translated: CAISETGIQPQHF.

The chain couples TRBV5-1 to TRBJ1-5; 7 bases align to TRBD1. The ends lost 1 base at V and 5 bases at J; junction bases unmatched: 9. The CDR3 totals 16 residues. Germline CDR1 is SGHRS and CDR2 is YFSETQ. CDR3 loop: CASSLSGDSRHQPQHF. The CDR3 DNA sequence: TGCGCCAGCAGCTTGTCAGGGGACAGTCGACATCAGCCCCAGCATTTT.

V gene TRBV7-8 combines with J gene TRBJ2-5; D unresolved. With 3 bases removed from V and 2 bases from J, the gap between germline ends came to 7 bases. The germline V gene has CDR1 SGHVS and CDR2 FQNEAQ. The CDR3 covers 13 residues. The chain's CDR3 is CASSFTKQETQYF. The DNA for the CDR3 is TGTGCCAGCAGCTTCACTAAACAAGAGACCCAGTACTTC.

The chain recombines TRBV18 with TRBJ1-4; 7 nucleotides align to TRBD1. The CDR3 length is 17 residues. Trimming at V came to 1 base and at J to 2 bases, leaving 7 bases not matched to a gene. Germline-derived CDR1 and CDR2 are KGHSH and LQKENI. CDR3 amino acids: CASSPHQNRGTNEKLFF. In DNA, the CDR3 is TGTGCCAGCTCACCACATCAAAACAGGGGCACTAATGAAAAACTGTTTTTT.

The chain links TRBV10-3 to TRBJ2-1, with a possible D match to TRBD2 (5 bases). Trimming took off 4 bases at V and 6 bases at J, with 7 bases between the two ends. CDR3 length equals 12 residues. CDR1 and CDR2 (germline): ENHRY, SYGVKD. The chain's CDR3 is CAISGTGNEQFF. CDR3 nucleotides: TGTGCCATCAGTGGGACTGGCAATGAGCAGTTCTTC.

This clone has only one observation. The CDR3 is CASRRGSLSEAFF. As DNA, the CDR3 is TGTGCCAGCAGGCGCGGCAGCCTATCTGAAGCTTTCTTT. The chain is built from TRBV6-5 and TRBJ1-1, with D unresolved. V was cut by 6 bases and J by 6 bases, with 14 bases left in between. The CDR3 is 13 amino acids. Germline CDR1 and CDR2: MNHEY and SVGAGI.

V gene TRBV18 combines with J gene TRBJ1-1; D unclear. Germline assignment: CDR1 KGHSH and CDR2 LQKENI. Trimming cost V 5 bases and J 3 bases, with 10 bases left between them. The CDR3 consists of 13 residues. Written as DNA, the CDR3 is TGTGCCAGCTCAGGGATGAAGGACACTGAAGCTTTCTTT. Protein sequence: CASSGMKDTEAFF.

The chain combines TRBV4-1 with TRBJ1-4, with TRBD1 matching 7 bases. V was pared by 1 base and J by 8 bases, with 10 bases of the junction left unmatched. CDR3 length equals 16 residues. Per the germline V gene, CDR1 is MGHRA and CDR2 is YSYEKL. For the CDR3, the DNA is TGCGCCAGCAGCCAAGGGGAGTGGAGGGGGCAAGAAAAACTGTTTTTT. This sequence encodes CASSQGEWRGQEKLFF.

The chain recombines TRBV6-5 with TRBJ2-3; D gene unclear. V was pared by 3 bases and J by 4 bases, with 14 bases between. The CDR3 has 15 amino acids. Germline loops: CDR1 MNHEY, CDR2 SVGAGI. The CDR3 loop is CASSYLGPEPDTQYF. The CDR3 DNA follows: TGTGCCAGCAGTTATCTCGGTCCCGAACCAGATACGCAGTATTTT.

This rearrangement joins TRBV7-9 to TRBJ2-7; 10 nucleotides agree with TRBD1. Trimming removed 3 bases from V and 1 base from J; junction bases left unmatched: 3. The germline gives CDR1 SEHNR, CDR2 FQNEAQ (reference sequence). The CDR3 spans 15 residues. The CDR3 region has the DNA TGTGCCAGCAGCTTGGGGGGACAGGGGTCCTACGAGCAGTACTTC. This sequence encodes CASSLGGQGSYEQYF. Complete variable domain (other parts from reference TRBV7-9 and TRBJ2-7): DTGVSQNPRHKITKRGQNVTFRCDPISEHNRLYWYRQTLGQGPEFLTYFQNEAQLEKSRLLSDRFSAERPKGSFSTLEIQRTEQGDSAMYLCASSLGGQGSYEQYFGPGTRLTVT.

The gene calls are TRBV18 and TRBJ2-5; D unclear. This CDR3 contains 13 residues. V was clipped by 4 bases and J by 2 bases, with 8 bases between them. Germline loops: CDR1 KGHSH, CDR2 LQKENI. The CDR3 sequence is CASSRSGQETQYF. DNA for the CDR3: TGTGCCAGCTCACGAAGTGGGCAAGAGACCCAGTACTTC.

This rearrangement joins TRBV9 to TRBJ1-6; D perhaps matches TRBD1 (6 bases). The V gene's germline CDR1 is SGDLS and CDR2 YYNGEE. Trimming cost V 3 bases and J 8 bases, with 9 bases left between them. The CDR3 is 13 amino acids. In DNA form, the CDR3 reads TGTGCCAGCAGCGAGGGGGGGGATTCACCCCTCCACTTT. This sequence encodes CASSEGGDSPLHF.

This clone came up once. V gene TRBV25-1 combines with J gene TRBJ2-7, with D possibly TRBD2 on 6 matching bases. Trimming cost V 1 base and J 2 bases, with 12 bases left between them. Germline CDR1 and CDR2: MGHDK and SYGVNS. This CDR3 is built from 15 residues. CDR3 nucleotides: TGTGCCAGCAGTGAATGGGCGGGGCCCCCCTACGAGCAGTACTTC. This encodes CASSEWAGPPYEQYF.

The J gene is TRBJ2-3, the V gene TRBV7-9, with D perhaps matching TRBD2 (5 bases). Per the germline V gene, CDR1 is SEHNR and CDR2 is FQNEAQ (reference sequence). The CDR3 consists of 12 residues. The V and J ends lost 4 bases and 6 bases respectively, with 8 bases between them. This chain's CDR3 is CASSSSGDTQYF. For the CDR3, the DNA is TGTGCCAGCAGCTCATCGGGGGATACGCAGTATTTT.

The chain carries TRBV2 and TRBJ2-1; a possible D gene is TRBD2 (6 bases). Germline loops: CDR1 SNHLY, CDR2 FYNNEI. V lost 6 bases and J 6 bases, leaving 9 bases between the germline ends. The CDR3 contains 12 residues. CDR3 DNA: TGTGCCAGCAGGGAGGGACTCAATGAGCAGTTCTTC. It is translated as CASREGLNEQFF.

This chain joins TRBV18 and TRBJ2-5; D possibly corresponds to TRBD1 (5 bases). Matching the DNA end better, TRBJ2-7 makes the J call doubtful. CDR1 and CDR2 (germline): KGHSH, LQKENI. The CDR3 has 14 residues. The chain's CDR3 is CASSPGPKSYEQYF. CDR3 DNA: TGTGCCAGCTCACCGGGGCCTAAGTCCTACGAGCAGTACTTC.

The rearrangement uses TRBV9 and TRBJ2-1; 10 bases line up with TRBD1. Germline CDR1 SGDLS, CDR2 YYNGEE. The CDR3 spans 17 residues. V dropped 9 bases and J dropped 2; count of bases not matched to a gene: 14. CDR3 loop: CATKRAGTGDPYNEQFF. Here the CDR3 DNA reads TGTGCCACCAAGAGGGCCGGGACAGGGGACCCCTACAATGAGCAGTTCTTC.

The gene calls are TRBV2 and TRBJ1-1, with D perhaps matching TRBD1 (6 bases). CDR3 length: 14 residues. CDR1 is SNHLY, CDR2 FYNNEI, per germline. Between the trimmed V and J ends, which lost 4 bases and 4 bases, there was a span of 13 bases. The CDR3: CASSVRGATTEAFF. DNA of the CDR3: TGTGCCAGCAGTGTCAGGGGTGCGACCACTGAAGCTTTCTTT. Full variable domain (rest looked up from reference TRBV2 and TRBJ1-1): EPEVTQTPSHQVTQMGQEVILRCVPISNHLYFYWYRQILGQKVEFLVSFYNNEISEKSEIFDDQFSVERPDGSNFTLKIRSTKLEDSAMYFCASSVRGATTEAFFGQGTRLTVV.

The chain carries TRBV2 and TRBJ2-7, with a tentative D call TRBD2 (5 bases). Germline V lookup: CDR1 SNHLY, CDR2 FYNNEI. The germline V and J ends were trimmed by 1 base and 3 bases, with 16 bases remaining between them. CDR3 length: 16 amino acids. The DNA of the CDR3 is TGTGCCAGCAGTGAAGAATCTCGGGGTATCGACTACGAGCAGTACTTC. This gives the protein CASSEESRGIDYEQYF.

V is TRBV6-5 and J is TRBJ1-2; 7 bases map to TRBD1. The V gene's germline CDR1 is MNHEY and CDR2 SVGAGI. The CDR3 totals 15 residues. Unmatched junction bases numbered 17, after V lost 11 bases and J lost 5 bases. The CDR3, as DNA: TGTGCCGCTGGGACAGCTTCCTTTCACCCTTATGGCTACACCTTC. Protein product: CAAGTASFHPYGYTF.

V usage is TRBV13 and J usage is TRBJ1-2; D gene ambiguous. The CDR3 covers 17 residues. V dropped 4 bases and J dropped 0 bases, with 18 bases sitting between them. Germline CDR1 PRHDT, CDR2 FYEKMQ (reference sequence). CDR3 DNA: TGTGCCAGCAGCTCCAGTCTCCGGACGGGAGCTAACTATGGCTACACCTTC. Translating gives CASSSSLRTGANYGYTF.

The chain combines TRBV7-9 with TRBJ2-5; no definite D call. Trimming cost V 5 bases and J 5 bases, with 6 bases left between them. The CDR3 spans 11 residues. Germline V gene sequence: CDR1 SEHNR, CDR2 FQNEAQ (reference sequence). CDR3 nucleotide sequence: TGTGCCAGCAGCACAGTTGAGACCCAGTACTTC. Protein product: CASSTVETQYF.

The chain is built from TRBV18 and TRBJ2-1, with D maybe TRBD2 (6 bases). CDR3 length: 12 amino acids. The V end lost 3 bases, the J end lost 9 bases, and 9 bases lay between the germline ends. Germline V lookup: CDR1 KGHSH, CDR2 LQKENI. In DNA, the CDR3 is TGTGCCAGCTCACCGTACGGGAGTGAGCAGTTCTTC. It is translated as CASSPYGSEQFF. Drawing the rest from reference TRBV18 and TRBJ2-1, the complete variable domain is NAGVMQNPRHLVRRRGQEARLRCSPMKGHSHVYWYRQLPEEGLKFMVYLQKENIIDESGMPKERFSAEFPKEGPSILRIQQVVRGDSAAYFCASSPYGSEQFFGPGTRLTVL.

This clone was seen a few times. The rearrangement uses TRBV30 and TRBJ1-5; 9 bases agree with TRBD1. After removal of 0 bases from V and 1 base from J, the junction contained 7 bases not matched to a gene. CDR3 size: 17 residues. Germline CDR1 GTSNPN, CDR2 SVGIG (reference sequence). DNA of the CDR3: TGTGCCTGGAGTGTTAACAGGGGGCTGGGGAGCAATCAGCCCCAGCATTTT. It translates to CAWSVNRGLGSNQPQHF.

The chain carries TRBV12-5 and TRBJ1-5; D remains ambiguous. V gave up 0 bases and J gave up 6 bases, with 12 bases separating them. Per germline, CDR1 LGHNT and CDR2 FRNRAP. This CDR3 is built from 15 residues. The CDR3 sequence: CASGLVEGRGQPQHF. CDR3 coding DNA: TGTGCTAGTGGTTTGGTAGAGGGTCGAGGTCAGCCCCAGCATTTT.

The chain combines TRBV27 with TRBJ1-2; D is unclear. CDR3 size: 12 residues. Germline CDR1 MNHEY, CDR2 SMNVEV (reference sequence). V lost 10 bases, J lost 2 bases, and 11 bases lay in between. The CDR3 region is CATRRANYGYTF. In DNA, the CDR3 is TGTGCCACCCGTAGGGCCAACTATGGCTACACCTTC.